These T cell receptor beta chains were read from a single sample in a study of response to subunit inactivated influenza vaccine. One entry per CDR3 protein results from TCRdb running MiXCR on the RT-PCR reads. Of some 200,000 distinct CDR3 sequences listed, 10% to 15% were seen once; the top ten hold around 32%. In addition, the sample was reused for a study of T cells expressing NK-cell markers.

This material consisted of CD8+ T cells sorted from PBMCs, taken roughly 12 days after vaccination. Receptor source: a man in his forties or fifties who received an inactivated influenza vaccine. CDR3s leave out the opening cysteine and the closing phenylalanine or tryptophan.

CDR3 protein: ASSLAPGQEGLAGYNEQF
V gene: TRBV28
J gene: TRBJ2-1

CDR3 protein: ASSLSAQQETQY
V gene: TRBV11-2
J gene: TRBJ2-5

CDR3 protein: ASTQGASYNEQF
V gene: TRBV6-2/TRBV6-3
J gene: TRBJ2-1

CDR3 protein: SANPTSGSRYNEQF
V gene: TRBV20-1
J gene: TRBJ2-1

CDR3 protein: ASSLGNPYEQY
V gene: TRBV7-6
J gene: TRBJ2-7

CDR3 protein: AISDLGTGRNQPQH
V gene: TRBV10-3
J gene: TRBJ1-5

CDR3 protein: ASSTGTGHEQF
V gene: TRBV6-1
J gene: TRBJ2-1

CDR3 protein: SVEESGATSYEQY
V gene: TRBV29-1
J gene: TRBJ2-7

CDR3 protein: ASSFLAGSSTDTQY
V gene: TRBV7-6
J gene: TRBJ2-3

CDR3 protein: SSWTGETGELF
V gene: TRBV29-1
J gene: TRBJ2-2

CDR3 protein: ASSLMGAPDTIY
V gene: TRBV28
J gene: TRBJ1-3

CDR3 protein: ASSLFFVAGPGELF
V gene: TRBV28
J gene: TRBJ2-2

CDR3 protein: ASSQKRDEQY
V gene: TRBV13
J gene: TRBJ2-7

CDR3 protein: ASSQALREFDEQY
V gene: TRBV4-2
J gene: TRBJ2-7

CDR3 protein: ASSALEGASTDTQY
V gene: TRBV12-3/TRBV12-4
J gene: TRBJ2-3

CDR3 protein: SAEWGSQPQH
V gene: TRBV20-1
J gene: TRBJ1-5

CDR3 protein: ASSWTGSYNEQF
V gene: TRBV27
J gene: TRBJ2-1

CDR3 protein: ASSQDSYRESDAF
V gene: TRBV4-3
J gene: TRBJ1-1

CDR3 protein: ASSRQGLQETQY
V gene: TRBV6-2/TRBV6-3
J gene: TRBJ2-5

CDR3 protein: ASSQLGPQETQY
V gene: TRBV3-1
J gene: TRBJ2-5

CDR3 protein: SVEYGGDEQF
V gene: TRBV29-1
J gene: TRBJ2-1

CDR3 protein: ASSLGTPGTQY
V gene: TRBV5-6
J gene: TRBJ2-3

CDR3 protein: ASSGFVQGAF
V gene: TRBV25-1
J gene: TRBJ1-1

CDR3 protein: ASSSPRGVAYEQY
V gene: TRBV28
J gene: TRBJ2-7

CDR3 protein: ASSGQDRVIGEQY
V gene: TRBV27
J gene: TRBJ2-7

CDR3 protein: ASSYEEHHTGELF
V gene: TRBV6-2/TRBV6-3
J gene: TRBJ2-2

CDR3 protein: ASSLSRELF
V gene: TRBV12-3/TRBV12-4
J gene: TRBJ2-2